Each of the 25 T cell receptor beta chains below was sequenced from the same sample in a study of blood T cell repertoires in COVID-19. Some clones are missing from TCRdb's copy, which holds only in-frame ones; the method was immunoSEQ multiplex PCR. In the table there are about 140,000 clones, 76% of which are singletons. The sample taken for sequencing was peripheral blood. The receptors were sampled from a woman older than 75 with active or convalescent COVID-19.

V gene TRBV11-2 combines with J gene TRBJ1-1; the D gene is possibly TRBD1 (5 bases). This CDR3 contains 16 residues. Between the trimmed V and J ends, which lost 3 bases and 4 bases, there was a span of 18 bases. From germline, CDR1 is SGHAT and CDR2 FQNNGV. The CDR3 reads CASSLMLLGEGTEAFF. Written as DNA, the CDR3 is TGTGCCAGCAGCTTGATGCTCCTGGGGGAGGGCACTGAAGCTTTCTTT. The variable domain in full, with the rest retrieved from reference TRBV11-2 and TRBJ1-1, is EAGVAQSPRYKIIEKRQSVAFWCNPISGHATLYWYQQILGQGPKLLIQFQNNGVVDDSQLPKDRFSAERLKGVDSTLKIQPAKLEDSAVYLCASSLMLLGEGTEAFFGQGTRLTVV.

The genes are TRBV5-4 and TRBJ2-1; 9 bases align to TRBD2. The CDR3 runs 13 residues. V was clipped by 4 bases and J by 7 bases; unmatched bases: 3. CDR1 is SGHNT, CDR2 YYREEE, per germline (reference sequence). DNA for the CDR3: TGTGCCAGCAGCCGCGGGGGGGCAAATGAGCAGTTCTTC. This translates into CASSRGGANEQFF.

This clone was seen more than once but under ten times. The V call is TRBV5-4, the J call TRBJ2-1, with TRBD2 identical over 8 bases. Germline V gene data show CDR1 as SGHNT and CDR2 as YYREEE (reference sequence). V was pared by 3 bases and J by 9 bases, with 11 bases of the junction left unmatched. The CDR3 loop spans 15 amino acids. The CDR3 DNA is TGTGCCAGCAGCTCGCCGGGACTAGGATTTGTTGAGCAGTTCTTC. This sequence encodes CASSSPGLGFVEQFF.

The V and J genes are TRBV18 and TRBJ2-1; D is perhaps TRBD2 (7 bases). CDR3 length: 15 amino acids. The V gene lost 2 bases and the J gene lost 5 bases, with 13 bases spanning the gap. Germline V gives CDR1 KGHSH, CDR2 LQKENI. CDR3 sequence reads: CASSPGRGANNEQFF. The DNA for the CDR3 is TGTGCCAGCTCACCAGGCCGGGGGGCTAACAATGAGCAGTTCTTC.

The CDR3 loop reads CASSLFRTGYTDTQYF. CDR3 in DNA: TGTGCCAGCAGTTTATTCCGGACAGGGTACACAGATACGCAGTATTTT. The chain joins TRBV28 to TRBJ2-3, with 8 bases fitting TRBD1. The V segment lost 1 base and the J segment 2 bases; nucleotides outside the gene matches: 5. The CDR3 is 16 amino acids. Germline V gene sequence: CDR1 MDHEN, CDR2 SYDVKM.

The chain combines TRBV2 with TRBJ1-5, with TRBD1 matching 8 bases. After removal of 8 bases from V and 7 bases from J, the junction contained 7 bases not matched to a gene. The CDR3 is 13 residues long. Per germline, CDR1 SNHLY and CDR2 FYNNEI. The CDR3 sequence is CASGGTGGQPQHF. CDR3 sequence (DNA): TGTGCCAGCGGGGGGACAGGTGGGCAGCCCCAGCATTTT.

This clone occurred once. This rearrangement joins TRBV6-2 or TRBV6-3 to TRBJ2-1, with a possible D match to TRBD2 (5 bases). V lost 2 bases to trimming and J lost 4 bases, with 12 bases between them. The germline CDR1 and CDR2 sequences are MNHEY and SVGEGT. This CDR3 is 15 amino acids long. This CDR3 is CASSYDGVGYNEQFF. The CDR3 DNA sequence: TGTGCCAGCAGTTACGACGGGGTGGGGTACAATGAGCAGTTCTTC.

The rearrangement uses TRBV29-1 and TRBJ2-5; the match to TRBD1 covers 7 bases. Trimming cost V 4 bases and J 5 bases; bases outside gene matches: 7. Looked up from germline, CDR1 is SQVTM and CDR2 is ANQGSEA. CDR3 length: 13 amino acids. CDR3 sequence reads: CSVGDSLRETQYF. CDR3 bases: TGCAGCGTTGGGGACAGTCTTAGGGAGACCCAGTACTTC.

About this clone: At the DNA level, this CDR3 is encoded by other sequences in the same sample as well. V usage is TRBV28 and J usage is TRBJ1-2, with D tentatively TRBD1 (5 bases). Germline V lookup: CDR1 MDHEN, CDR2 SYDVKM. Trimming took off 5 bases at V and 1 base at J, with 11 bases between the two ends. This CDR3 has 14 amino acids. The CDR3 DNA reads TGTGCCAGCAGTCTATCCAGGGTTAACTATGGCTACACCTTC. Translating it yields CASSLSRVNYGYTF.

The genes are TRBV25-1 and TRBJ1-1; D is uncertain. CDR3 length equals 13 residues. The germline V gene encodes CDR1 MGHDK and CDR2 SYGVNS. Trimming took off 6 bases at V and 2 bases at J, with 10 bases between the two ends. Here the CDR3 DNA reads TGTGCCAGCAGCCGAGGTAGCAACACTGAAGCTTTCTTT. Translated: CASSRGSNTEAFF.

This chain links TRBV7-2 with TRBJ1-1, with a weak D call TRBD1 (5 bases). The germline CDR1 and CDR2 sequences are SGHTA and FQGNSA. The CDR3 consists of 16 residues. Trimming shortened V by 1 base and J by 0 bases, and 12 bases separated the two germline ends. This CDR3 reads CASSLVPGGMNTEAFF. DNA for the CDR3: TGTGCCAGCAGCTTAGTACCCGGGGGAATGAACACTGAAGCTTTCTTT.

The V and J genes are TRBV7-2 and TRBJ2-2; possibly TRBD1 for D (6 bases). Trimming took 7 bases from V and 6 from J, leaving 15 bases between them. Germline lookup yields CDR1 SGHTA and CDR2 FQGNSA. This CDR3 contains 14 residues. The CDR3 here is CASIGQGFSGELFF. The CDR3 bases are TGTGCCAGCATAGGTCAGGGGTTTTCCGGGGAGCTGTTTTTT.

This clone came up many times. This chain links TRBV9 with TRBJ2-7, with D possibly being TRBD2 (6 bases). Germline lookup yields CDR1 SGDLS and CDR2 YYNGEE. This CDR3 comprises 14 residues. The ends were cut back, 2 bases at V and 3 bases at J, with 12 bases in the middle. DNA for the CDR3: TGTGCCAGCAGCGTGGGACTGAAAGACTACGAGCAGTACTTC. Its protein is CASSVGLKDYEQYF.

The V and J genes are TRBV11-2 and TRBJ1-5; 9 nucleotides line up with TRBD1. Germline V gene sequence: CDR1 SGHAT, CDR2 FQNNGV. The CDR3 covers 19 residues. The J segment lost 7 bases and the V segment lost 4 bases, leaving 20 bases of the junction unmatched. For the CDR3, the DNA is TGTGCCAGCAGCTCCCTACTCGACTCTAACAGGGGGCGCATCCAGCCCCAGCATTTT. Protein product: CASSSLLDSNRGRIQPQHF.

This clone has a single count. V and J are TRBV18 and TRBJ2-1, with 11 bases that match TRBD2. V gave up 3 bases and J gave up 0 bases; unmatched junction bases: 7. The CDR3 is made up of 18 amino acids. Germline CDR1 and CDR2: KGHSH and LQKENI. The CDR3 DNA reads TGTGCCAGCTCACCCCTCGGACTAGCGGGCGGCTCCTACAATGAGCAGTTCTTC. Residues: CASSPLGLAGGSYNEQFF. Supplemented by reference TRBV18 and TRBJ2-1, the full variable domain reads NAGVMQNPRHLVRRRGQEARLRCSPMKGHSHVYWYRQLPEEGLKFMVYLQKENIIDESGMPKERFSAEFPKEGPSILRIQQVVRGDSAAYFCASSPLGLAGGSYNEQFFGPGTRLTVL.

This clone has only one observation. The V gene is TRBV2, the J gene TRBJ1-1; tentatively, D is TRBD1 (5 bases). Germline V gene data show CDR1 as SNHLY and CDR2 as FYNNEI. The V gene lost 3 bases and the J gene lost 8 bases, with 16 bases spanning the gap. The CDR3 is 14 amino acids. The CDR3 is CASSEDPGLTEAFF. CDR3 bases: TGTGCCAGCAGTGAGGACCCGGGACTGACCGAAGCTTTCTTT.

The chain employs TRBV2 and TRBJ2-7; no clear D gene. Germline CDR1 is SNHLY and CDR2 is FYNNEI. Trimming shortened V by 6 bases and J by 2 bases, and 8 bases separated the two germline ends. CDR3 length: 12 amino acids. The CDR3 region has the DNA TGTGCCAGCAGAATAGCCGCCTACGAGCAGTACTTC. Amino acid sequence: CASRIAAYEQYF.

In this sample, this clone turned up a few times. The gene calls are TRBV7-2 and TRBJ1-3; D is ambiguous. CDR3 length: 15 amino acids. Trimming cost V 4 bases and J 0 bases, with 10 bases left between them. Germline loops: CDR1 SGHTA, CDR2 FQGNSA. DNA for the CDR3: TGTGCCAGCAGCTCGCGAACTTCCTCTGGAAACACCATATATTTT. Translation: CASSSRTSSGNTIYF.

The gene calls are TRBV6-2 or TRBV6-3 and TRBJ2-4, with D perhaps matching TRBD2 (6 bases). Germline V gene lookup returns CDR1 MNHEY and CDR2 SVGEGT. V lost 5 bases and J lost 2, with 22 bases in between. CDR3 length: 18 amino acids. This CDR3 is CASSPWGERGRTKNIQYF. CDR3 in DNA: TGTGCCAGCAGTCCATGGGGGGAGAGGGGAAGGACCAAAAACATTCAGTACTTC.

J is TRBJ1-2 and V is TRBV3-1 (or the pseudogene TRBV3-2); D may be TRBD1 (5 bases). The CDR3 has 14 residues. V was trimmed by 3 bases and J by 7 bases, leaving 15 bases between them. Germline V gives CDR1 LGHDT, CDR2 YNNKEL (reference sequence). Written as DNA, the CDR3 is TGTGCCAGCAGCCAGGTCGGAAGGGGCGCTGGCTACACCTTC. It yields the protein CASSQVGRGAGYTF.

The rearrangement links TRBV5-6 to TRBJ1-2, with D possibly being TRBD1 (5 bases). Trimming shortened V by 6 bases and J by 6 bases, and 15 bases separated the two germline ends. The CDR3 loop spans 13 amino acids. Germline values: CDR1 SGHDT, CDR2 YYEEEE. CDR3: CASTWGEDDGYTF. DNA for the CDR3: TGTGCCAGCACCTGGGGGGAGGACGATGGCTACACCTTC.

The J gene is TRBJ1-2, the V gene TRBV9; D possibly corresponds to TRBD1 (6 bases). CDR3 length: 14 amino acids. The germline V gene encodes CDR1 SGDLS and CDR2 YYNGEE. V was clipped by 3 bases and J by 8 bases, with 17 bases between them. The CDR3 bases are TGTGCCAGCAGCGCACCTCCACCGGGACACGGCTACACCTTC. It is translated as CASSAPPPGHGYTF.

V usage is TRBV10-3 and J usage is TRBJ1-1, with a weak D call TRBD1 (5 bases). Germline assignment: CDR1 ENHRY and CDR2 SYGVKD. The length of the CDR3 is 16 residues. Trimming cost V 3 bases and J 5 bases, with 19 bases left between them. CDR3 sequence: CAISEGSGGGWTEAFF. Here the CDR3 DNA reads TGTGCCATCAGTGAAGGGAGCGGGGGTGGGTGGACTGAAGCTTTCTTT.

Turning to this clone: In the same sample, other DNA sequences code for this CDR3. The V and J genes are TRBV7-3 and TRBJ2-1; TRBD2 matches 7 bases. CDR1 and CDR2 (germline): SGHTA, FQGTGA. There are 15 residues in the CDR3. V lost 0 bases to trimming and J lost 2 bases; unmatched junction nucleotides: 1. CDR3 sequence (DNA): TGTGCCAGCAGCTTAACCCTAGCGGCCTACAATGAGCAGTTCTTC. Protein: CASSLTLAAYNEQFF.

This clone has just a few counts. The chain employs TRBV11-1 and TRBJ1-1, with 8 bases fitting TRBD1. The junction had 4 bases not matched to a gene; V was cut back by 4 bases and J by 3 bases. There are 14 residues in the CDR3. The V gene's germline CDR1 is SGHAT and CDR2 FQDESV (reference sequence). The CDR3 DNA is TGTGCCAGCAGCTCGAACAGGGGGTACACTGAAGCTTTCTTT. Residues: CASSSNRGYTEAFF.